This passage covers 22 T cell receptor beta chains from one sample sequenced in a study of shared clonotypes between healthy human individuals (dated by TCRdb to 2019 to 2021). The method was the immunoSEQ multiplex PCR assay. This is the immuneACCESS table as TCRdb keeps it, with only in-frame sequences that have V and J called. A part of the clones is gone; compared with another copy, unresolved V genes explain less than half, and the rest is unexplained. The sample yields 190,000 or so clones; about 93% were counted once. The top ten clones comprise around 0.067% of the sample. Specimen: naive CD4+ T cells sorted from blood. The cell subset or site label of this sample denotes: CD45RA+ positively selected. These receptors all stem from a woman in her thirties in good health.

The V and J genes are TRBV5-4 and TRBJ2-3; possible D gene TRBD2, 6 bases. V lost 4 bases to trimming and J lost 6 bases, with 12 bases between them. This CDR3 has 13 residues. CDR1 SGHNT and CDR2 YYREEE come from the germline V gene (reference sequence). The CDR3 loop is CASSDRRADTQYF. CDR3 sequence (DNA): TGTGCCAGCAGCGACCGGAGGGCCGATACGCAGTATTTT.

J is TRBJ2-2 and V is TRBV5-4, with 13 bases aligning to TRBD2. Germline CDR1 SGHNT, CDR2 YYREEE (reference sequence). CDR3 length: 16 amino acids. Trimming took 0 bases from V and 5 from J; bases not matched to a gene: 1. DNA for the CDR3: TGTGCCAGCAGCTTGGGACTAGCGGGGGGTACCGGGGAGCTGTTTTTT. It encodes CASSLGLAGGTGELFF. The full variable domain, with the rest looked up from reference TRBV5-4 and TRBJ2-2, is ETGVTQSPTHLIKTRGQQVTLRCSSQSGHNTVSWYQQALGQGPQFIFQYYREEENGRGNFPPRFSGLQFPNYSSELNVNALELDDSALYLCASSLGLAGGTGELFFGEGSRLTVL.

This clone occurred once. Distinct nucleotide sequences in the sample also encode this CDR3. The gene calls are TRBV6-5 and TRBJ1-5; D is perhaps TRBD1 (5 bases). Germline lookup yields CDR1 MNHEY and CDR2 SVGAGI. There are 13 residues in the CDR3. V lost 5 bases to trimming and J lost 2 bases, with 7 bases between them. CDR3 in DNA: TGTGCCAGCAGTCGAGGGGGCAATCAGCCCCAGCATTTT. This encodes CASSRGGNQPQHF.

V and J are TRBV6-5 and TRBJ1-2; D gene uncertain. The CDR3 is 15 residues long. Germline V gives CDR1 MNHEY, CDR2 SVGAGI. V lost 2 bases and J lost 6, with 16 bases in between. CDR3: CASSYLDGSLDGYTF. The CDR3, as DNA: TGTGCCAGCAGTTACCTAGACGGAAGTCTGGATGGCTACACCTTC.

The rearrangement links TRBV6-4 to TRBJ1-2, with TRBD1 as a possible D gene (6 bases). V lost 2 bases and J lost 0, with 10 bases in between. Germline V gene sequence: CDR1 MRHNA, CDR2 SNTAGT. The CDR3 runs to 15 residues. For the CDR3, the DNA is TGTGCCAGCAGTGACCATGCAGGGGCTAACTATGGCTACACCTTC. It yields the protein CASSDHAGANYGYTF.

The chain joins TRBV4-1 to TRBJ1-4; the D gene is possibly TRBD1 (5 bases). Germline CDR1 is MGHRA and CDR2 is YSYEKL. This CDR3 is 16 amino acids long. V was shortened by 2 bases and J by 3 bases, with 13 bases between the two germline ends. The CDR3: CASSQTGQGANEKLFF. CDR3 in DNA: TGCGCCAGCAGCCAAACTGGACAAGGAGCTAATGAAAAACTGTTTTTT.

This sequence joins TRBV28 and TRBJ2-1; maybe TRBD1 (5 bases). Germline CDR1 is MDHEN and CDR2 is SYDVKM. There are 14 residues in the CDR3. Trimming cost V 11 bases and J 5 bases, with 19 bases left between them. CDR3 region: CACVGQLIDNEQFF. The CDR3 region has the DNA TGTGCCTGTGTCGGACAACTGATCGACAATGAGCAGTTCTTC.

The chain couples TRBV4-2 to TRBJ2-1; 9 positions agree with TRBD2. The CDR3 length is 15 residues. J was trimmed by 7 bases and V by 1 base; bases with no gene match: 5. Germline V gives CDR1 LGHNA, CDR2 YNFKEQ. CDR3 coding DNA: TGTGCCAGCAGCCAAGCTGGCGGGAGGGGGAATGAGCAGTTCTTC. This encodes CASSQAGGRGNEQFF.

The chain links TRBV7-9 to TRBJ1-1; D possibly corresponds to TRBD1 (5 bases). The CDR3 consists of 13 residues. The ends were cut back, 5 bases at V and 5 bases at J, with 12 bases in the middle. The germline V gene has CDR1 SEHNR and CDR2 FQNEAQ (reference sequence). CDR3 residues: CASSRGVATEAFF. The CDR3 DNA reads TGTGCCAGCAGCCGAGGGGTCGCGACTGAAGCTTTCTTT.

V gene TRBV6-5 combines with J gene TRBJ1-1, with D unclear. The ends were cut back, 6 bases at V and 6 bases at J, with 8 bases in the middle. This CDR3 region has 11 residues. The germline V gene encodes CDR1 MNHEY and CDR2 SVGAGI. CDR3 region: CASSGRAEAFF. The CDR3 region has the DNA TGTGCCAGCAGCGGGAGGGCTGAAGCTTTCTTT.

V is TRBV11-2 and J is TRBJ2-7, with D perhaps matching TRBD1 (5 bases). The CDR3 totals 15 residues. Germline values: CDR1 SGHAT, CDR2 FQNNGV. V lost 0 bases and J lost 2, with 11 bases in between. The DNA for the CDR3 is TGTGCCAGCAGCTTAGATTGGCAGACAGCCTACGAGCAGTACTTC. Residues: CASSLDWQTAYEQYF.

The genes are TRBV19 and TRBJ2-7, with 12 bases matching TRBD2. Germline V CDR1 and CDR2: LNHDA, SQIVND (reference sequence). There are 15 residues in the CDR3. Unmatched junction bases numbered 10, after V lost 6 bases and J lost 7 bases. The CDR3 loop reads CASSGRTSGTEEQYF. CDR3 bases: TGTGCCAGTAGCGGAAGGACTAGCGGGACGGAAGAGCAGTACTTC.

Here the CDR3 reads CASSLDGGPVYEQYF. Here the CDR3 DNA reads TGTGCCAGCAGCTTGGATGGGGGGCCCGTCTACGAGCAGTACTTC. The chain is built from TRBV5-4 and TRBJ2-7; D possibly matches TRBD1 or TRBD2 (6 bases each). Germline CDR1 and CDR2: SGHNT and YYREEE (reference sequence). V lost 0 bases, J lost 3 bases, and 13 bases lay in between. CDR3 length equals 15 residues.

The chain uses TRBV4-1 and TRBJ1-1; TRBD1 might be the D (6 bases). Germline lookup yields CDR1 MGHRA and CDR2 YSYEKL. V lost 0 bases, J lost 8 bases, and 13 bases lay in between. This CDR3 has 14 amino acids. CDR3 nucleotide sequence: TGCGCCAGCAGCCAAGATGTAGGGGGTATCGAAGCTTTCTTT. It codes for CASSQDVGGIEAFF.

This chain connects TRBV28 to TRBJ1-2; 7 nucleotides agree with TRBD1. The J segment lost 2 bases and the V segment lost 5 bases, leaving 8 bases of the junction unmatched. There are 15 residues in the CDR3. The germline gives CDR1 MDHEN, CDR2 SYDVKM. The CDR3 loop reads CASSTPDRRNYGYTF. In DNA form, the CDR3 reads TGTGCCAGCAGTACCCCGGACAGGAGGAACTATGGCTACACCTTC.

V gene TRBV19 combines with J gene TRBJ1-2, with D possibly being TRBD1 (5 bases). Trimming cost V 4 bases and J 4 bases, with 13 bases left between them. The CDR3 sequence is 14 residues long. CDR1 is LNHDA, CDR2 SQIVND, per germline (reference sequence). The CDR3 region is CASSTHRKPYGYTF. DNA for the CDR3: TGTGCCAGTAGTACGCACAGGAAACCCTATGGCTACACCTTC. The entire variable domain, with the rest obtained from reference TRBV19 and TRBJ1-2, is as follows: DGGITQSPKYLFRKEGQNVTLSCEQNLNHDAMYWYRQDPGQGLRLIYYSQIVNDFQKGDIAEGYSVSREKKESFPLTVTSAQKNPTAFYLCASSTHRKPYGYTFGSGTRLTVV.

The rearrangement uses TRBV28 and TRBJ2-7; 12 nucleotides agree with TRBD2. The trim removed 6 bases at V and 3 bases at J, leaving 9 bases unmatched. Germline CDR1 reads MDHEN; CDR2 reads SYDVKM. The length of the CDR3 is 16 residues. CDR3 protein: CASSRPASGRVYEQYF. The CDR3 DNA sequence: TGTGCCAGCAGCCGACCGGCTAGCGGGAGGGTCTACGAGCAGTACTTC.

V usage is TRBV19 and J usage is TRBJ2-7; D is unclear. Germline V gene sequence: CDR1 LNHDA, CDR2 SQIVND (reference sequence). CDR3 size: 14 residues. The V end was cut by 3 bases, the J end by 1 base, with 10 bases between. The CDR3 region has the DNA TGTGCCAGTAGTATTAGAGAAGGGTCCTACGAGCAGTACTTC. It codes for CASSIREGSYEQYF.

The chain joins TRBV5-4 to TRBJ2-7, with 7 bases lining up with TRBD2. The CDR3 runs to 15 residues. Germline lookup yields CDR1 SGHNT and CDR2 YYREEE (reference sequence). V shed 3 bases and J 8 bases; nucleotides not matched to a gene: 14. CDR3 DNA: TGTGCCAGCAGCTGGGAGACCGGGACTATACAACAGCAGTACTTC. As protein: CASSWETGTIQQQYF.

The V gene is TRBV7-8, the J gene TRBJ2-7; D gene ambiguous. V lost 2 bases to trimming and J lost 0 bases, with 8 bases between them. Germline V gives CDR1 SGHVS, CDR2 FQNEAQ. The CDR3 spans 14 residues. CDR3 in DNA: TGTGCCAGCAGCTTACTAGTCTTCTCCTACGAGCAGTACTTC. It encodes CASSLLVFSYEQYF.

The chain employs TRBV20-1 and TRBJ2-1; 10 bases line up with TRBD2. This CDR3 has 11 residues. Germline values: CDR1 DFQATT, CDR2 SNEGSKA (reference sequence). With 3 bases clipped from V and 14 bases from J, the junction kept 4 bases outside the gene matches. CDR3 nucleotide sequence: TGCAGTGCTAGTACAGCGGGAGGGAAGTTCTTC. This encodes CSASTAGGKFF.

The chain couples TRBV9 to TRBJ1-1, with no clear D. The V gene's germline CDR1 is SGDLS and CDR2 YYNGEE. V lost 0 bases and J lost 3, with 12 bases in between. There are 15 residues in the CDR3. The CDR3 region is CASSVVVSGDTEAFF. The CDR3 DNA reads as TGTGCCAGCAGCGTAGTCGTGAGTGGGGACACTGAAGCTTTCTTT.